This TCR beta chain was identified during a study of blood T cell repertoires in COVID-19. Data came from immunoSEQ multiplex PCR; TCRdb stores just in-frame clones and leaves some out. The repertoire includes fewer than 300,000 clones, 65% to 90% of them detected once, and around 3% sits in the top ten. The CDR3 sequence is 13 residues long. V lost 4 bases, J lost 5 bases, and 9 bases lay in between. The germline gives CDR1 SQVTM, CDR2 ANQGSEA. Material for sequencing was peripheral blood. The source is a woman aged 55 to 70 with active or convalescent COVID-19. This chain links TRBV29-1 with TRBJ1-6; TRBD1 might be the D (5 bases). CDR3 DNA sequence: TGCAGCGTTGGGGGCGGTGATAATTCACCCCTCCACTTT. It codes for CSVGGGDNSPLHF.